The subject of this entry is one TCR beta chain. The entry originates in a study of cytomegalovirus exposure and HLA in healthy donors. J lost 6 bases, V lost 3 bases, and 4 bases had no gene match. The CDR3 totals 13 residues. Germline V gives CDR1 SGHVS, CDR2 FQNEAQ. Clones were sequenced by immunoSEQ multiplex PCR, and TCRdb holds only the in-frame ones, with some missing. This sample has 45,000 to 60,000 clones; over 85% occur once, and the top ten carry about 5.8%. This receptor was obtained from a woman aged 18-30 years in good health and CMV-seronegative. The sequenced sample was PBMCs. The genes are TRBV7-8 and TRBJ1-2; 7 nucleotides line up with TRBD1. The CDR3 sequence is CASSFTGADGYTF. CDR3 bases: TGTGCCAGCAGCTTCACAGGGGCGGATGGCTACACCTTC.